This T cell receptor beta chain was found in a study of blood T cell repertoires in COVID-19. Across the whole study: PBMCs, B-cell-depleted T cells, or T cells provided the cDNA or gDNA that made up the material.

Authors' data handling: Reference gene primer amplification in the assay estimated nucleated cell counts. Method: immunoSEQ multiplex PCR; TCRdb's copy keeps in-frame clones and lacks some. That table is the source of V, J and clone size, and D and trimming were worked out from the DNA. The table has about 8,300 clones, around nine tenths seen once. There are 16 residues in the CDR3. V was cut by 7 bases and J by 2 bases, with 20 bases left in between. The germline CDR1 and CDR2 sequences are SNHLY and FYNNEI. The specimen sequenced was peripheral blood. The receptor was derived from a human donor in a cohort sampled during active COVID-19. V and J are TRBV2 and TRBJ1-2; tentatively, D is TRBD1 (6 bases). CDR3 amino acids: CASIGRGRLLNYGYTF. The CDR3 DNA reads TGTGCCAGCATAGGCAGGGGTCGGCTGCTAAACTATGGCTACACCTTC. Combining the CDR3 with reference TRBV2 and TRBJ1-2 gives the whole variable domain EPEVTQTPSHQVTQMGQEVILRCVPISNHLYFYWYRQILGQKVEFLVSFYNNEISEKSEIFDDQFSVERPDGSNFTLKIRSTKLEDSAMYFCASIGRGRLLNYGYTFGSGTRLTVV.